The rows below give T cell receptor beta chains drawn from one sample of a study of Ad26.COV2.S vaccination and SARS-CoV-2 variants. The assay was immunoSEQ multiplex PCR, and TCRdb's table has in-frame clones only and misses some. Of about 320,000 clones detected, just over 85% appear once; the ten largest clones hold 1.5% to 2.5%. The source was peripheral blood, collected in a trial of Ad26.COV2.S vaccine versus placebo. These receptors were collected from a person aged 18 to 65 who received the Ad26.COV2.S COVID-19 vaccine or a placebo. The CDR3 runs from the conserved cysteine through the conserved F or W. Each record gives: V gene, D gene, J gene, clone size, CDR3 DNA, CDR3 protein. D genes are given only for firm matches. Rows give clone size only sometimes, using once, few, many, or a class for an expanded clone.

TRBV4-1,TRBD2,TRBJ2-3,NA,TGCGCCAGCAGCCACGGACTAGCGGAAGATACGCAGTATTTT,CASSHGLAEDTQYF
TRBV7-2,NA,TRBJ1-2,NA,TGTGCCAGCAGCTTAGCGCCAAGGGTCTATGGCTACACCTTC,CASSLAPRVYGYTF
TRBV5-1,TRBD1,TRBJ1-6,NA,TGCGCCAGCAGCATTGTGGGACAGTTAAATTCACCCCTCCACTTT,CASSIVGQLNSPLHF
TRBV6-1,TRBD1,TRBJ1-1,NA,TGTGCCAGCAGTGAACACAGGGGGACACGGAACACTGAAGCTTTCTTT,CASSEHRGTRNTEAFF
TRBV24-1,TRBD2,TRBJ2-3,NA,TGTGCCACCAGTGAGACTAGCGGGGGCACAGATACGCAGTATTTT,CATSETSGGTDTQYF
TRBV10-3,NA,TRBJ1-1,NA,TGTGCCACCGCGACTGCGACTGAAGCTTTCTTT,CATATATEAFF
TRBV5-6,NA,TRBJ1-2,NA,TGTGCCAGCAGCTTGATCCCAGAGTACTACACCTTC,CASSLIPEYYTF
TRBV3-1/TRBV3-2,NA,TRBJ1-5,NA,TGTGCCAGCAGCCGAGGCAGCAATCAGCCCCAGCATTTT,CASSRGSNQPQHF
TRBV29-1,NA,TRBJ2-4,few,TGCAGCGTTAGGGTGGGGACAGCCAAAAACATTCAGTACTTC,CSVRVGTAKNIQYF
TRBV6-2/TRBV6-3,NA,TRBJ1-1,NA,TGTGCCAGCAGTTACTCACAGGGAATGAACACTGAAGCTTTCTTT,CASSYSQGMNTEAFF
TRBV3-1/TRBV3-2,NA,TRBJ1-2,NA,TGTGCCAGCAGCGAACCTTCACTTGGGTCAGGGGAGGATGGCTACACCTTC,CASSEPSLGSGEDGYTF
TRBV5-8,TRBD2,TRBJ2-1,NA,TGTGCCAGCAGCCTGCCAGGGGCGGGGGGGTACAATGAGCAGTTCTTC,CASSLPGAGGYNEQFF
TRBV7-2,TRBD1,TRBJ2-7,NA,TGTGCCAGCAGCTTTCAGACAGGGTACTACGAGCAGTACTTC,CASSFQTGYYEQYF
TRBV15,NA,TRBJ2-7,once,TGTGCCACCAGCAGAGATTTAGGGGGGGCCTACGAGCAGTACTTC,CATSRDLGGAYEQYF
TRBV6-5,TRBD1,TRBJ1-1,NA,TGTGCCAGCAGTCTTTGGGACAGGCCGAACACTGAAGCTTTCTTT,CASSLWDRPNTEAFF
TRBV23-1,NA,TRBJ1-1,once,TGCGCCAGCAGTCAATCGGGCGAAAGGGAGAACACTGAAGCTTTCTTT,CASSQSGERENTEAFF